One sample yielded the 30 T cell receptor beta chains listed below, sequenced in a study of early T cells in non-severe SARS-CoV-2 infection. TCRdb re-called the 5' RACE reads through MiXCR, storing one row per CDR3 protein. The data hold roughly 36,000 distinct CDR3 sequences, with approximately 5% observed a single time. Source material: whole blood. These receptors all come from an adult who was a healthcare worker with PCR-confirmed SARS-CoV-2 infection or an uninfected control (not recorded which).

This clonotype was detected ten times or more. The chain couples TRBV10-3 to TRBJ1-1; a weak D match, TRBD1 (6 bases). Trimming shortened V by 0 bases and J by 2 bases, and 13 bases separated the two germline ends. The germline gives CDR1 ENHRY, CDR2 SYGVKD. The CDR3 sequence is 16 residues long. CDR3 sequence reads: CAISESEDRDNTEAFF. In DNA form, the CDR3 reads TGTGCCATCAGTGAGTCAGAGGACAGAGATAACACTGAAGCTTTCTTT.

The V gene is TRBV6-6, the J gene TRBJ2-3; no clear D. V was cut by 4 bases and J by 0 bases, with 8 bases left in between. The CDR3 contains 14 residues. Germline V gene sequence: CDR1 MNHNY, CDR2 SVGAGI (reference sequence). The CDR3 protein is CASSFGRSTDTQYF. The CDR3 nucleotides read TGTGCCAGCAGTTTCGGACGCAGCACAGATACGCAGTATTTT.

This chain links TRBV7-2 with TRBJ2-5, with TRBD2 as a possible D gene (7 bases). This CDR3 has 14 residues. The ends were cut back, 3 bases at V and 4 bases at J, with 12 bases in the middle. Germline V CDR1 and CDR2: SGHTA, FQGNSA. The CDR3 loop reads CASSLRGRRETQYF. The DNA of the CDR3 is TGTGCCAGCAGCTTGCGGGGGCGGCGAGAGACCCAGTACTTC. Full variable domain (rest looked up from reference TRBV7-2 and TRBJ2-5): GAGVSQSPSNKVTEKGKDVELRCDPISGHTALYWYRQSLGQGLEFLIYFQGNSAPDKSGLPSDRFSAERTGGSVSTLTIQRTQQEDSAVYLCASSLRGRRETQYFGPGTRLLVL.

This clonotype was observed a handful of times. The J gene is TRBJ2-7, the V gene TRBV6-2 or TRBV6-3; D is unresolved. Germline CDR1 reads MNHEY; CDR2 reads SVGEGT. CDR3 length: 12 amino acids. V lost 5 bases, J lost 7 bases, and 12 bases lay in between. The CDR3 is CASSHAIPEQYF. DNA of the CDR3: TGTGCCAGCAGTCATGCAATACCAGAGCAGTACTTC.

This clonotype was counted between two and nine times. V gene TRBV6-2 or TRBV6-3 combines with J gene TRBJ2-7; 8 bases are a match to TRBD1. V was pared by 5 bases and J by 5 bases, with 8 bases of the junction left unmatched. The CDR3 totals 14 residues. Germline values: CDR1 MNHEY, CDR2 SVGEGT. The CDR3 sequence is CASSGRDRWHEQYF. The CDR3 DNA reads TGTGCCAGCAGTGGAAGGGACAGGTGGCACGAGCAGTACTTC.

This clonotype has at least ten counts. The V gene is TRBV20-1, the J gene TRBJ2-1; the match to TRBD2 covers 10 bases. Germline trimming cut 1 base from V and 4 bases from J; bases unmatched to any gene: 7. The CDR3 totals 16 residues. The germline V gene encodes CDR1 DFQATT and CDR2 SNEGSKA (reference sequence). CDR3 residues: CSARGSSGGLYNEQFF. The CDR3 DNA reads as TGCAGTGCTAGAGGAAGTAGCGGGGGGCTTTACAATGAGCAGTTCTTC.

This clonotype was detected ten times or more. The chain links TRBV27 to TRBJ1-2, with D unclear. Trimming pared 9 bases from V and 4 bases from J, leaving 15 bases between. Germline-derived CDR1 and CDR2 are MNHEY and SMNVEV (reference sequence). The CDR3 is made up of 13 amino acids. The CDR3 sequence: CASSPTVSYGYTF. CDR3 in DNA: TGTGCCAGTTCTCCGACGGTTTCCTATGGCTACACCTTC.

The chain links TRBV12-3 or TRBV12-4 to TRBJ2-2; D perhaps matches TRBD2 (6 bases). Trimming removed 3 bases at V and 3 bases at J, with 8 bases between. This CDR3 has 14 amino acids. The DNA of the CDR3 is TGTGCCAGCAGTTTTTGGGGGGACACCGGGGAGCTGTTTTTT. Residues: CASSFWGDTGELFF.

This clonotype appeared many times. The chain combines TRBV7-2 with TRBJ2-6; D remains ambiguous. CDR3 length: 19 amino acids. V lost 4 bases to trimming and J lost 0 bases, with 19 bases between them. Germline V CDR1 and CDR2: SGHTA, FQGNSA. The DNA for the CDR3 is TGTGCCAGCAGCTGGCCTTTGGTTCAAGGTAGCTCTGGGGCCAACGTCCTGACTTTC. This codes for CASSWPLVQGSSGANVLTF.

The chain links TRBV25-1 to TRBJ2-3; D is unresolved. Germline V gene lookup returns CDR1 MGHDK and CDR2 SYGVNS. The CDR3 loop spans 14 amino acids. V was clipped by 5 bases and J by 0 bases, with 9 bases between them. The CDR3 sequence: CASSFQTSTDTQYF. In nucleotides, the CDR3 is TGTGCCAGCAGTTTTCAGACTAGCACAGATACGCAGTATTTT.

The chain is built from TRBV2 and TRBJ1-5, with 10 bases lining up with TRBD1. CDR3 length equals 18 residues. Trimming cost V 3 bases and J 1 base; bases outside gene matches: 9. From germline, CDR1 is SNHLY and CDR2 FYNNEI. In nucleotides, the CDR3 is TGTGCCAGCAGTGATTGGGGACAGGGGATGATCAGCAATCAGCCCCAGCATTTT. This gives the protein CASSDWGQGMISNQPQHF.

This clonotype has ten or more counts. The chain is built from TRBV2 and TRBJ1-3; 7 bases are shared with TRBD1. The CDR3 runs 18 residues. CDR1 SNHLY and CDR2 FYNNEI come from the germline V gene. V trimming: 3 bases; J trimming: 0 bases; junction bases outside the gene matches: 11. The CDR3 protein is CASSDDRQGLDSGNTIYF. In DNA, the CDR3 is TGTGCCAGCAGTGACGATCGACAGGGTTTAGACTCTGGAAACACCATATATTTT.

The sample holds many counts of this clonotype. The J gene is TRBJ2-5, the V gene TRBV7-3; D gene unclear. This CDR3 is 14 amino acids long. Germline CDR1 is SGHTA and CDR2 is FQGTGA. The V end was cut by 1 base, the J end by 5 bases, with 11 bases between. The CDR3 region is CASSLSGPMETQYF. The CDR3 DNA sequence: TGTGCCAGCAGCTTAAGTGGGCCAATGGAGACCCAGTACTTC.

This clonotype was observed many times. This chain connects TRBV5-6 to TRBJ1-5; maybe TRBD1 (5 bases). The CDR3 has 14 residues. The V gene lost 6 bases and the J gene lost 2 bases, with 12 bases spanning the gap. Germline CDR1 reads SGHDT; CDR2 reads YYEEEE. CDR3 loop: CASTIRGRNQPQHF. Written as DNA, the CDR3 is TGTGCCAGCACCATTAGGGGTCGCAATCAGCCCCAGCATTTT.

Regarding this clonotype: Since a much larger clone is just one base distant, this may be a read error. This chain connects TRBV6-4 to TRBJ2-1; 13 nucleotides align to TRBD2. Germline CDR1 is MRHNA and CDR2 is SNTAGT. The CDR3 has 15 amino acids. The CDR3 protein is CASSEGTSGDNEQLF. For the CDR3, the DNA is TGTGCCAGCAGTGAGGGGACTAGCGGGGACAATGAGCAGCTCTTC.

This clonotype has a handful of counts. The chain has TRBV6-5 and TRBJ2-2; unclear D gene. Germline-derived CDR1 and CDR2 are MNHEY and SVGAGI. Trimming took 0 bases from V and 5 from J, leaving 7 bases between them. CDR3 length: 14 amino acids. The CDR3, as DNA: TGTGCCAGCAGTTACTCGCATGGAACCGGGGAGCTGTTTTTT. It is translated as CASSYSHGTGELFF.

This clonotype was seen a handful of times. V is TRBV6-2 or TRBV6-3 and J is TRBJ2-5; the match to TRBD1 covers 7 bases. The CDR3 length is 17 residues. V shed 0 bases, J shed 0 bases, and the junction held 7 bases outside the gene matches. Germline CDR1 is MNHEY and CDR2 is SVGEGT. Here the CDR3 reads CASSYSPTGTYQETQYF. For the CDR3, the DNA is TGTGCCAGCAGTTACTCACCGACAGGGACCTACCAAGAGACCCAGTACTTC.

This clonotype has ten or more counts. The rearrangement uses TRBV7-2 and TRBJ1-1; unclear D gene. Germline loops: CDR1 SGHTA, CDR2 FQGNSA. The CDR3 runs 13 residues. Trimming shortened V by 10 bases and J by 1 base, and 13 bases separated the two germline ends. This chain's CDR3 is CATAQDWNTEAFF. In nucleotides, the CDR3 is TGTGCCACCGCCCAGGATTGGAACACTGAAGCTTTCTTT.

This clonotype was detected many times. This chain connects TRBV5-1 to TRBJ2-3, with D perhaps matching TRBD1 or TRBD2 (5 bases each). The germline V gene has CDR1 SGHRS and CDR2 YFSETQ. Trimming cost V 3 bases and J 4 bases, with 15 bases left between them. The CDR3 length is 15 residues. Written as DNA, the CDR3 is TGCGCCAGCAGCTCCAGGGTGGGCGGGTCAGATACGCAGTATTTT. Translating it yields CASSSRVGGSDTQYF.

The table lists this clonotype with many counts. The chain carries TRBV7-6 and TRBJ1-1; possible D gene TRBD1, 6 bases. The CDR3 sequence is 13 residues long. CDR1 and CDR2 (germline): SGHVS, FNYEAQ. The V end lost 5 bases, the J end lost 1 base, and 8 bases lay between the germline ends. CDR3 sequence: CASSRTENTEAFF. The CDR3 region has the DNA TGTGCCAGCAGCAGGACAGAGAACACTGAAGCTTTCTTT. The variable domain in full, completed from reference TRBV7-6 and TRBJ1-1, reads GAGVSQSPRYKVTKRGQDVALRCDPISGHVSLYWYRQALGQGPEFLTYFNYEAQQDKSGLPNDRFSAERPEGSISTLTIQRTEQRDSAMYRCASSRTENTEAFFGQGTRLTVV.

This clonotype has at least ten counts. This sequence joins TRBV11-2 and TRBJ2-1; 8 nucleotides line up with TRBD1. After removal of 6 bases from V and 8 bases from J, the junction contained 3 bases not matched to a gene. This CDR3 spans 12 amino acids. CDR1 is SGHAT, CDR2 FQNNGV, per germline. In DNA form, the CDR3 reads TGTGCCAGCAGTCCGACAGGGGATGAGCAGTTCTTC. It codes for CASSPTGDEQFF.

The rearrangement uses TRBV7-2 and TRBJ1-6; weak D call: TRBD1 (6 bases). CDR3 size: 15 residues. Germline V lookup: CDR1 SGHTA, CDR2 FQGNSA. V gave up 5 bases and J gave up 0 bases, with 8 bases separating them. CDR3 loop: CASSPQGSYNSPLHF. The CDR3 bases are TGTGCCAGCAGCCCACAGGGCTCCTATAATTCACCCCTCCACTTT. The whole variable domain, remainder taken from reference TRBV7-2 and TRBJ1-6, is GAGVSQSPSNKVTEKGKDVELRCDPISGHTALYWYRQSLGQGLEFLIYFQGNSAPDKSGLPSDRFSAERTGGSVSTLTIQRTQQEDSAVYLCASSPQGSYNSPLHFGNGTRLTVT.

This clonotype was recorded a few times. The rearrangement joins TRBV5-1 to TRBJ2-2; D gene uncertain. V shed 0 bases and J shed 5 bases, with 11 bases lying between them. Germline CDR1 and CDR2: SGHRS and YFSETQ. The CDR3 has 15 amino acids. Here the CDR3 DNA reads TGCGCCAGCAGCTTGGACCCCTCGAGGACCGGGGAGCTGTTTTTT. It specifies CASSLDPSRTGELFF.

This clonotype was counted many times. The CDR3 nucleotides are TGTGCCAGCACTACAGGGTCTGATTCACCCCTCCACTTT. Translated, it gives CASTTGSDSPLHF. The gene calls are TRBV25-1 and TRBJ1-6; D might be TRBD1 (6 bases). Germline CDR1 reads MGHDK; CDR2 reads SYGVNS. This CDR3 is 13 amino acids long. Deletions cut 7 bases from V and 8 bases from J, with 12 bases between.

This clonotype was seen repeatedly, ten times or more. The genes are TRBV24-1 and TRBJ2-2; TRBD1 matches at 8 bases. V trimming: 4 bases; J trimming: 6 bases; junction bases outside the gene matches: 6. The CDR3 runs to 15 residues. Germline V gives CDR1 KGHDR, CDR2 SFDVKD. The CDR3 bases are TGTGCCACCAGTGAATCATCAGGGGGCCCCGGGGAGCTGTTTTTT. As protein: CATSESSGGPGELFF.

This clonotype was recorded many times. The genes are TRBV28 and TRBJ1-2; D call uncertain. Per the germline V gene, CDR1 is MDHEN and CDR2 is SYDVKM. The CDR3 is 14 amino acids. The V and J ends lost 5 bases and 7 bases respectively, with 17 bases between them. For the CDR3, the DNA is TGTGCCAGCAGTCGTCCGCCGGGAGAAGGTGGCTACACCTTC. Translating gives CASSRPPGEGGYTF.

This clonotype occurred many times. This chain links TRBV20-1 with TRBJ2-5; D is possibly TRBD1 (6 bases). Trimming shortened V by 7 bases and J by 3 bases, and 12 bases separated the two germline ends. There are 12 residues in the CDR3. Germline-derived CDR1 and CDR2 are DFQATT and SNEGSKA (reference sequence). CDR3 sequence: CSVPDSKETQYF. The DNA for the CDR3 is TGCAGTGTCCCGGACAGTAAAGAGACCCAGTACTTC.

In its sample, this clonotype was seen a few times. The CDR3 DNA reads TGCGCCAGCAGCCCCGGTACAACTAATGAAAAACTGTTTTTT. Translated, it gives CASSPGTTNEKLFF. The chain recombines TRBV5-1 with TRBJ1-4; D not certain. V gave up 4 bases and J gave up 0 bases, with 7 bases separating them. The CDR3 length is 14 residues. Germline loops: CDR1 SGHRS, CDR2 YFSETQ.

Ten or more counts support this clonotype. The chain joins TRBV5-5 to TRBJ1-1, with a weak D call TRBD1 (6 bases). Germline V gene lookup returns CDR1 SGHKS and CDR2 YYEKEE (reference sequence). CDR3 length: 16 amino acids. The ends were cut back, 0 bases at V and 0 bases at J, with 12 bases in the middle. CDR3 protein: CASSLDGGLMNTEAFF. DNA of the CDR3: TGTGCCAGCAGCTTGGACGGGGGCCTGATGAACACTGAAGCTTTCTTT.

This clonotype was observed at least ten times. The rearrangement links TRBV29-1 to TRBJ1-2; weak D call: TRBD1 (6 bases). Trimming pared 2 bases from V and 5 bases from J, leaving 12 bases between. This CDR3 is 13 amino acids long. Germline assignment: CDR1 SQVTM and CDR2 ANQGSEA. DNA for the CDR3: TGCAGCGTTGAACTCCCAGGGGTGTATGGCTACACCTTC. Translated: CSVELPGVYGYTF.